This TCR beta chain was sequenced during a study of Graves' ophthalmopathy and Graves' hyperthyroidism. The study, taken as a whole, reports: The model flagged ophthalmopathy progression at around 70% sensitivity and around 72% specificity. Clonotypes were expanded in thyroid at above 0.001 frequency, and most also appeared in blood. The 13-signature model separated ophthalmopathy from stable hyperthyroidism at almost 90% sensitivity and nearly 82% specificity.

Germline V CDR1 and CDR2: LNHDA, SQIVND (reference sequence). The CDR3 runs 16 residues. Clinical symptoms, serum thyroxine, TRAb, thyroid ultrasound and orbital computed tomography were relied on for diagnosis. Notes on this clonotype: The antigen remains undetermined. The junction does not match germline at one end; this may be a read error.

The authors amplified TCR beta CDR3 regions from RNA transcripts. The workflow started with a first-round RT-PCR run with HTBI primers and then moved on to a second-round multiplex PCR. TCRdb ran MiXCR on the multiplex PCR reads and lists one entry per CDR3 protein. The table shows 200,000 to 250,000 distinct CDR3 sequences, with approximately 29% occurring only once. The sequence derives from a man aged 50-59 years with Graves' ophthalmopathy. The sequencing sample was made of peripheral blood. V is TRBV19 and J is TRBJ1-1, with a possible D match to TRBD1 (5 bases). In DNA, the CDR3 is TGTGCCAGTAGTATTCATGGGGCAGGGCAGAACCCTGAAGCTTTCTTT. The encoded protein is CASSIHGAGQNPEAFF.